Detailed here is one T cell receptor (beta chain). 60 Vbeta and 13 Jbeta primers were used in PCR. Clones were read by immunoSEQ multiplex PCR, and TCRdb kept only the in-frame ones, dropping some. The data contain approximately 100,000 clones, 81% of them singletons. This sample stems from a study of cytomegalovirus exposure and HLA in healthy donors. The ends lost 3 bases at V and 7 bases at J; junction bases unmatched: 12. The CDR3 loop spans 16 amino acids. CDR1 and CDR2 (germline): SGDLS, YYNGEE. The material sequenced was PBMCs. The TCR was taken from a woman aged 25-40 years in good health and CMV-seronegative. The chain links TRBV9 to TRBJ2-1, with 8 bases identical to TRBD2. In DNA form, the CDR3 reads TGTGCCAGCAGCGCCCGTTCTGGACTAGCTGTTAATGAGCAGTTCTTC. Amino acids: CASSARSGLAVNEQFF.